The 17 T cell receptor beta chains listed next were all sequenced from one sample in a study of T cells in localized non-small cell lung cancer. Produced via immunoSEQ multiplex PCR; TCRdb's table is partial and in-frame only. Found here are some 37,000 clones, around 87% of them singletons; the top ten hold 3.5%. The material sequenced was peripheral blood, taken before any cancer treatment. These receptors all stem from a man aged 18 to 49 with stage I lung adenocarcinoma.

V gene TRBV6-6 combines with J gene TRBJ2-1; a possible D gene is TRBD2 (6 bases). The CDR3 is made up of 13 amino acids. The V gene's germline CDR1 is MNHNY and CDR2 SVGAGI (reference sequence). V dropped 6 bases and J dropped 7 bases, with 13 bases sitting between them. The CDR3 nucleotides read TGTGCCAGCAGCCCTTTCAGCGGGAATGAGCAGTTCTTC. Translation gives CASSPFSGNEQFF.

This clone was seen a single time. V usage is TRBV7-8 and J usage is TRBJ1-2; D unclear. Trimming left V 1 base short and J 4 bases short, with 10 bases between. CDR3 size: 14 residues. From germline, CDR1 is SGHVS and CDR2 FQNEAQ. CDR3 protein: CASSLGAASYGYTF. Written as DNA, the CDR3 is TGTGCCAGCAGCTTAGGGGCAGCAAGCTATGGCTACACCTTC. Based on the CDR3 plus reference TRBV7-8 and TRBJ1-2, the full variable domain is GAGVSQSPRYKVAKRGQDVALRCDPISGHVSLFWYQQALGQGPEFLTYFQNEAQLDKSGLPSDRFFAERPEGSVSTLKIQRTQQEDSAVYLCASSLGAASYGYTFGSGTRLTVV.

V is TRBV6-4 and J is TRBJ1-6, with a weak D call TRBD1 (6 bases). Germline V gene sequence: CDR1 MRHNA, CDR2 SNTAGT. The germline V and J ends were trimmed by 6 bases and 0 bases, with 15 bases remaining between them. CDR3 length: 17 amino acids. The CDR3 sequence: CASSPCADSSYNSPLHF. The CDR3 bases are TGTGCCAGCAGCCCCTGTGCGGACAGCTCCTATAATTCACCCCTCCACTTT.

V gene TRBV7-2 combines with J gene TRBJ1-3; unclear D gene. Trimming cost V 3 bases and J 0 bases, with 3 bases left between them. This CDR3 has 13 amino acids. The V gene's germline CDR1 is SGHTA and CDR2 FQGNSA. CDR3 region: CASSLASGNTIYF. DNA of the CDR3: TGTGCCAGCAGCTTGGCCTCTGGAAACACCATATATTTT.

The chain employs TRBV28 and TRBJ1-1; TRBD1 agrees at 8 bases. The CDR3 length is 15 residues. Trimming cost V 6 bases and J 2 bases; bases outside gene matches: 8. Looked up from germline, CDR1 is MDHEN and CDR2 is SYDVKM. The CDR3 here is CASSSQGAGNTEAFF. The DNA of the CDR3 is TGTGCCAGCAGCTCGCAGGGGGCGGGTAACACTGAAGCTTTCTTT.

The chain carries TRBV19 and TRBJ1-2; D unresolved. Germline V gives CDR1 LNHDA, CDR2 SQIVND (reference sequence). This CDR3 is 13 amino acids long. Trimming removed 5 bases at V and 4 bases at J, with 11 bases between. The CDR3 nucleotides read TGTGCCAGTAGTCTGTTAGTGGGCTATGGCTACACCTTC. Its protein product is CASSLLVGYGYTF.

V and J are TRBV28 and TRBJ1-3; D ambiguous. This CDR3 contains 13 residues. Per the germline V gene, CDR1 is MDHEN and CDR2 is SYDVKM. The ends were cut back, 6 bases at V and 7 bases at J, with 13 bases in the middle. The CDR3 region is CASSLVGFNTIYF. CDR3 nucleotides: TGTGCCAGCAGCCTAGTCGGATTCAACACCATATATTTT. Filled out from reference TRBV28 and TRBJ1-3, the complete variable domain reads DVKVTQSSRYLVKRTGEKVFLECVQDMDHENMFWYRQDPGLGLRLIYFSYDVKMKEKGDIPEGYSVSREKKERFSLILESASTNQTSMYLCASSLVGFNTIYFGEGSWLTVV.

The V call is TRBV7-9, the J call TRBJ2-7; D gene unclear. Germline V gene sequence: CDR1 SEHNR, CDR2 FQNEAQ (reference sequence). The CDR3 consists of 15 residues. V lost 4 bases, J lost 2 bases, and 15 bases lay in between. The CDR3 coding sequence is TGTGCCAGCAGCTCATCTTACCAGGAAGCCTACGAGCAGTACTTC. Its protein product is CASSSSYQEAYEQYF.

This rearrangement joins TRBV9 to TRBJ1-2; D gene uncertain. CDR3 size: 15 residues. Germline-derived CDR1 and CDR2 are SGDLS and YYNGEE. Trimming shortened V by 6 bases and J by 0 bases, and 15 bases separated the two germline ends. The CDR3 loop reads CASIPYPGANYGYTF. In DNA form, the CDR3 reads TGTGCCAGCATTCCCTATCCTGGGGCTAACTATGGCTACACCTTC. Using reference TRBV9 and TRBJ1-2 for the parts outside the CDR3, the full variable domain is DSGVTQTPKHLITATGQRVTLRCSPRSGDLSVYWYQQSLDQGLQFLIQYYNGEERAKGNILERFSAQQFPDLHSELNLSSLELGDSALYFCASIPYPGANYGYTFGSGTRLTVV.

The J gene is TRBJ1-6, the V gene TRBV7-2; D is perhaps TRBD1 (5 bases). CDR1 is SGHTA, CDR2 FQGNSA, per germline. Trimming stripped 0 bases from V and 9 bases from J, with 9 bases between. This CDR3 region has 14 residues. The CDR3 here is CASSLAGERSPLHF. CDR3 DNA sequence: TGTGCCAGCAGCTTAGCAGGGGAGCGTTCACCCCTCCACTTT.

This chain uses TRBV7-8 with TRBJ2-2; the D gene is possibly TRBD1 (6 bases). The V end lost 0 bases, the J end lost 4 bases, and 12 bases lay between the germline ends. The germline CDR1 and CDR2 sequences are SGHVS and FQNEAQ. The CDR3 is made up of 16 amino acids. As DNA, the CDR3 is TGTGCCAGCAGCTTAGCCGCCGGACAGCCCACCGGGGAGCTGTTTTTT. As protein: CASSLAAGQPTGELFF.

The V gene is TRBV4-2, the J gene TRBJ2-3; D is perhaps TRBD2 (7 bases). The V end was cut by 1 base, the J end by 4 bases, with 18 bases between. CDR3 length equals 17 residues. CDR1 is LGHNA, CDR2 YNFKEQ, per germline. The CDR3 sequence: CASSQGENGGLADTQYF. The CDR3 nucleotides are TGTGCCAGCAGCCAAGGCGAAAACGGGGGGCTCGCAGATACGCAGTATTTT.

The V and J genes are TRBV5-4 and TRBJ2-3; TRBD2 matches at 10 bases. The germline gives CDR1 SGHNT, CDR2 YYREEE (reference sequence). The CDR3 length is 16 residues. After removal of 4 bases from V and 1 base from J, the junction contained 6 bases not matched to a gene. The CDR3 spells CASSAGLAERTDTQYF. The CDR3 DNA sequence: TGTGCCAGCAGCGCCGGACTAGCGGAGCGCACAGATACGCAGTATTTT.

This chain uses TRBV5-1 with TRBJ1-3, with D possibly being TRBD1 (5 bases). V was clipped by 4 bases and J by 9 bases, with 11 bases between them. The CDR3 is 12 residues long. Germline CDR1 reads SGHRS; CDR2 reads YFSETQ. The CDR3 DNA reads as TGCGCCAGCAGCCTAGCGGGGGGCACCATATATTTT. It translates to CASSLAGGTIYF.

The chain is built from TRBV5-1 and TRBJ2-7; 7 bases agree with TRBD2. The CDR3 contains 15 residues. V dropped 0 bases and J dropped 2; count of bases not matched to a gene: 5. Germline V lookup: CDR1 SGHRS, CDR2 YFSETQ. The CDR3 protein is CASSLDFAGAYEQYF. The CDR3 DNA reads TGCGCCAGCAGCTTGGATTTCGCGGGGGCCTACGAGCAGTACTTC.

The chain recombines TRBV10-3 with TRBJ2-7; 8 bases map to TRBD2. The CDR3 is 15 amino acids. The V gene end was trimmed by 7 bases and the J gene end by 0 bases; junction bases not matched to a gene: 8. CDR1 ENHRY and CDR2 SYGVKD come from the germline V gene. This CDR3 reads CAITPGGGISYEQYF. The CDR3 DNA sequence: TGTGCCATCACCCCCGGCGGGGGGATCTCCTACGAGCAGTACTTC.

The sample holds one count of this clone. The chain joins TRBV5-1 to TRBJ1-4; 8 bases map to TRBD1. Germline-derived CDR1 and CDR2 are SGHRS and YFSETQ. The CDR3 has 14 amino acids. Losses at the gene ends were 6 bases for V and 7 bases for J; bases not matched to a gene: 8. CDR3 DNA sequence: TGCGCCAGCAAGACACAGGGGGGAAGTGAAAAACTGTTTTTT. Translating gives CASKTQGGSEKLFF.